Shown below are 5 T cell receptor beta chains from a single sample sequenced in a study of blood T cell repertoires in COVID-19. TCRdb's table, derived via immunoSEQ multiplex PCR, lists solely in-frame clones and lacks some. Among tens of thousands of clones, around 86% were seen once, and the ten largest hold about 30%. The specimen was peripheral blood. These receptors came from a human donor in a cohort sampled during active COVID-19.

The CDR3 loop is CASSDSPGTSFPTGNTIYF. CDR3 nucleotides: TGTGCCAGCAGTGACTCGCCCGGGACTTCATTCCCCACTGGAAACACCATATATTTT. The chain links TRBV6-4 to TRBJ1-3, with D perhaps matching TRBD1 (5 bases). Germline V gives CDR1 MRHNA, CDR2 SNTAGT. The CDR3 is 19 amino acids. The V gene lost 0 bases and the J gene lost 2 bases, with 20 bases spanning the gap.

The V gene is TRBV7-9, the J gene TRBJ1-2; 9 positions match TRBD1. The CDR3 loop spans 16 amino acids. J lost 1 base, V lost 5 bases, and 8 bases had no gene match. Germline V gene data show CDR1 as SEHNR and CDR2 as FQNEAQ (reference sequence). The CDR3 bases are TGTGCCAGCAGCCGACCGACAGGGGGATTTAACTATGGCTACACCTTC. Its translation: CASSRPTGGFNYGYTF.

The rearrangement joins TRBV4-1 to TRBJ2-4; the match to TRBD1 covers 7 bases. The V gene's germline CDR1 is MGHRA and CDR2 YSYEKL. The V and J ends lost 4 bases and 6 bases, in that order; junction bases with no gene match: 12. CDR3 length: 16 amino acids. The CDR3 bases are TGCGCCAGCAGCCCCTCCTTACAGGGGTACTCAAACATTCAGTACTTC. Translating gives CASSPSLQGYSNIQYF.

V and J are TRBV18 and TRBJ2-7, with 9 bases matching TRBD1. Germline V lookup: CDR1 KGHSH, CDR2 LQKENI. The CDR3 has 17 residues. V trimming: 4 bases; J trimming: 3 bases; junction bases outside the gene matches: 13. The CDR3 DNA follows: TGTGCCAGCTCACGGGACCCTTGGGGACAGGGAAACTACGAGCAGTACTTC. Its translation: CASSRDPWGQGNYEQYF.

This clone was detected only a few times. V is TRBV5-1 and J is TRBJ2-5; 9 positions agree with TRBD1. V was pared by 4 bases and J by 0 bases, with 1 base of the junction left unmatched. The germline gives CDR1 SGHRS, CDR2 YFSETQ. The CDR3 has 14 amino acids. The CDR3 region is CASSRDRDQETQYF. For the CDR3, the DNA is TGCGCCAGCAGCAGGGACAGGGACCAAGAGACCCAGTACTTC.